A selection of T cell receptor beta chains follows, all from one sample in a study of blood T cell repertoires in COVID-19. Using immunoSEQ multiplex PCR, the repertoire was profiled, and TCRdb retains in-frame clones only, with some absent. The data contain some 120,000 clones, about 70% of them singletons. The sequencing input was peripheral blood. The receptor source for this set is an elderly man with COVID-19, enrolled during active disease. CDR3s include the opening cysteine and the closing phenylalanine or tryptophan. The D gene is left open where the match is weak. Clone size is given for some rows only: seen once, a few or many times, or a class if the clone is expanded.

d_call clone_size j_call v_call cdr3_aa cdr3_nt
TRBD1 NA TRBJ2-1 TRBV2 CASSRDRGQNEQFF TGTGCCAGCAGTCGGGACAGGGGGCAGAATGAGCAGTTCTTC
NA NA TRBJ2-5 TRBV7-9 CASSPGLSQETQYF TGTGCCAGCAGCCCCGGACTCAGCCAAGAGACCCAGTACTTC
NA NA TRBJ1-1 TRBV27 CASSLSGGVGEAFF TGTGCCAGCAGTTTATCAGGGGGAGTAGGGGAAGCTTTCTTT
NA NA TRBJ2-4 TRBV7-9 CASSLARGNIQYF TGTGCCAGCAGCTTGGCAAGGGGGAACATTCAGTACTTC
TRBD2 NA TRBJ2-3 TRBV28 CASSLDLAGGTDTQYF TGTGCCAGCAGTTTAGATCTAGCGGGAGGCACAGATACGCAGTATTTT
NA few TRBJ2-7 TRBV28 CASGRLQVVGGGSEQYF TGTGCCAGCGGCCGGCTCCAGGTCGTAGGGGGAGGGAGCGAGCAGTACTTC
TRBD2 NA TRBJ2-5 TRBV10-1 CASSEARGGQETQYF TGCGCCAGCAGTGAGGCCCGCGGGGGCCAAGAGACCCAGTACTTC
TRBD2 NA TRBJ2-7 TRBV7-8 CASRAGTSYEQYF TGTGCCAGCAGAGCCGGGACTAGCTACGAGCAGTACTTC
NA NA TRBJ2-4 TRBV19 CASTQPGDFNIQYF TGTGCCAGTACTCAACCCGGGGATTTTAACATTCAGTACTTC
TRBD1 NA TRBJ2-3 TRBV5-4 CASSPDRGTDTQYF TGTGCCAGCAGCCCTGACAGGGGGACAGATACGCAGTATTTT
NA few TRBJ1-1 TRBV4-1 CASSQGRGNTEAFF TGCGCCAGCAGCCAAGGACGGGGAAACACTGAAGCTTTCTTT
NA NA TRBJ2-5 TRBV2 CASSDVGKETQYF TGTGCCAGCAGTGATGTCGGGAAAGAGACCCAGTACTTC
TRBD1 NA TRBJ2-2 TRBV24-1 CATRDRGEPGELFF TGTGCCACCAGGGACAGGGGTGAACCCGGGGAGCTGTTTTTT
TRBD2 NA TRBJ2-2 TRBV10-3 CAIRGGTSGPTGELFF TGTGCCATCAGGGGTGGGACTAGCGGCCCCACCGGGGAGCTGTTTTTT
NA NA TRBJ1-3 TRBV7-2 CASSLNTGSSGNTIYF TGTGCCAGCAGCTTGAACACTGGGAGCTCTGGAAACACCATATATTTT
TRBD1 NA TRBJ1-2 TRBV28 CASSATGNGYTF TGTGCCAGCAGCGCGACAGGGAATGGCTACACCTTC
NA NA TRBJ1-2 TRBV18 CASSPSSATTGTGGYTF TGTGCCAGCTCACCAAGTAGCGCAACAACGGGCACGGGGGGCTACACCTTC
TRBD2 NA TRBJ2-1 TRBV25-1 CASTRTSLNEQFF TGTGCCAGCACCCGGACTAGTTTGAATGAGCAGTTCTTC
TRBD1 NA TRBJ1-2 TRBV28 CASSPRNRGLGYTF TGTGCCAGCAGTCCCAGGAACAGGGGGCTTGGCTACACCTTC
NA NA TRBJ2-2 TRBV10-3 CAISGQGSGTGELFF TGTGCCATCAGTGGTCAGGGAAGTGGCACCGGGGAGCTGTTTTTT
TRBD2 NA TRBJ2-1 TRBV10-1 CASSEVASGRTTSYNEQFF TGCGCCAGCAGTGAGGTGGCTAGCGGGAGGACCACCTCCTACAATGAGCAGTTCTTC
NA few TRBJ1-2 TRBV27 CASSLWDMSSYTF TGTGCCAGCAGTTTATGGGACATGAGCAGCTACACCTTC
NA NA TRBJ2-5 TRBV5-1 CASSLDELETQYF TGCGCCAGCAGCTTGGACGAACTAGAGACCCAGTACTTC
NA few TRBJ2-1 TRBV28 CASSFVLVNEQFF TGTGCCAGCAGTTTTGTTCTAGTTAATGAGCAGTTCTTC
NA NA TRBJ1-1 TRBV7-2 CASSLGQNTEAFF TGTGCCAGCAGCCTCGGACAGAACACTGAAGCTTTCTTT
TRBD2 NA TRBJ2-1 TRBV7-9 CASSTLAGASYNEQFF TGTGCCAGCAGCACCCTAGCGGGAGCAAGCTACAATGAGCAGTTCTTC
TRBD2 NA TRBJ2-5 TRBV28 CASSLSGTSGQETQYF TGTGCCAGCAGTTTATCCGGGACTAGCGGCCAAGAGACCCAGTACTTC
TRBD1 NA TRBJ1-5 TRBV2 CASSGGQGNQPQHF TGTGCCAGCAGCGGGGGACAGGGCAATCAGCCCCAGCATTTT
NA NA TRBJ2-2 TRBV6-5 CAAGVSAGELFF TGTGCGGCAGGGGTGTCCGCCGGGGAGCTGTTTTTT
NA NA TRBJ1-3 TRBV5-1 CASSFNRDDTIYF TGCGCCAGCAGCTTCAACAGGGACGACACCATATATTTT
NA NA TRBJ2-1 TRBV2 CASSPGREQFF TGTGCCAGCAGTCCCGGTCGTGAGCAGTTCTTC
TRBD1 NA TRBJ2-7 TRBV27 CASSLGQGGYEQYF TGTGCCAGCAGTCTCGGACAGGGGGGCTACGAGCAGTACTTC
NA NA TRBJ2-1 TRBV25-1 CASSGIFGGYNEQFF TGTGCCAGCAGTGGCATCTTCGGAGGCTACAATGAGCAGTTCTTC
NA NA TRBJ2-7 TRBV11-2 CASSSPADSLEREQYF TGTGCCAGCAGCTCTCCTGCCGACTCACTGGAACGCGAGCAGTACTTC
TRBD1 NA TRBJ2-4 TRBV28 CASKESGGRDIQYF TGTGCCAGCAAGGAATCAGGGGGCCGGGACATTCAGTACTTC
TRBD2 few TRBJ2-2 TRBV5-4 CASSLPSGFTGELFF TGTGCCAGCAGCTTGCCTAGCGGGTTCACCGGGGAGCTGTTTTTT
NA once TRBJ2-7 TRBV7-2 CASSLISTSQYEQYF TGTGCCAGCAGCTTAATATCGACTAGTCAGTACGAGCAGTACTTC
NA few TRBJ1-2 TRBV28 CASRQVGVANYGYTF TGTGCCAGCAGGCAGGTCGGGGTTGCTAACTATGGCTACACCTTC
TRBD1 NA TRBJ1-2 TRBV11-2 CASSLGVQGAAYGYTF TGTGCCAGCAGCTTAGGGGTACAGGGGGCTGCCTATGGCTACACCTTC
NA NA TRBJ2-7 TRBV27 CASSVQQGYEQYF TGTGCCAGCAGTGTGCAACAGGGCTACGAGCAGTACTTC
TRBD2 NA TRBJ2-1 TRBV5-4 CASSPGGLAGGSANEQFF TGTGCCAGCAGCCCCGGAGGACTAGCGGGAGGGTCGGCCAATGAGCAGTTCTTC
TRBD2 once TRBJ2-5 TRBV9 CASSVVTSGGTQYF TGTGCCAGCAGCGTAGTAACTAGCGGCGGGACCCAGTACTTC
NA NA TRBJ2-1 TRBV7-9 CASSLDRTIYNEQFF TGTGCCAGCAGCTTAGATCGGACTATCTACAATGAGCAGTTCTTC
NA NA TRBJ1-6 TRBV30 CAWSVHRSSYNSPLHF TGTGCCTGGAGTGTACACAGGAGCTCCTATAATTCACCCCTCCACTTT
NA NA TRBJ2-7 TRBV5-1 CASSSDYFSYEQYF TGCGCCAGCAGCTCCGACTACTTCTCCTACGAGCAGTACTTC
NA NA TRBJ1-2 TRBV28 CASSLVPQGRFGYTF TGTGCCAGCAGTCTAGTGCCTCAGGGTAGGTTCGGCTACACCTTC
TRBD1 NA TRBJ2-7 TRBV4-2 CASSQTSGGDLGEQYF TGTGCCAGCAGCCAAACTTCAGGGGGCGATTTGGGCGAGCAGTACTTC
TRBD1 NA TRBJ1-2 TRBV5-1 CASSRDREIGYTF TGCGCCAGCAGCCGCGACAGGGAAATTGGCTACACCTTC
TRBD2 NA TRBJ2-7 TRBV27 CASSFGGAEQYF TGTGCCAGCAGTTTCGGGGGGGCCGAGCAGTACTTC
TRBD2 NA TRBJ2-1 TRBV29-1 CSALKGLAAAYNEQFF TGCAGCGCCCTGAAGGGACTAGCGGCAGCCTACAATGAGCAGTTCTTC
NA few TRBJ1-1 TRBV27 CASSLWAGVGTEAFF TGTGCCAGCAGTTTATGGGCAGGGGTGGGCACTGAAGCTTTCTTT